Presented here are 14 T cell receptor beta chains from one specimen sequenced in a study of T cell responses to AZD1222 COVID-19 vaccine. Libraries were prepared by immunoSEQ multiplex PCR; TCRdb keeps only in-frame clonotypes and omits some of them. The sample consists of over 100,000 clones, around 81% of them appearing once. Source: peripheral blood, taken on day 0 of AZD1222 vaccination. The receptors were sampled from an adult in good health.

V gene TRBV15 combines with J gene TRBJ1-5, with 11 bases that match TRBD1. The trim removed 1 base at V and 6 bases at J, leaving 5 bases unmatched. This CDR3 has 16 amino acids. Germline V gene sequence: CDR1 LNHNV, CDR2 YYDKDF (reference sequence). The CDR3 region has the DNA TGTGCCACCAGCAGAGCCAGGACAGGGGGCTTTCAGCCCCAGCATTTT. It yields the protein CATSRARTGGFQPQHF. The full variable domain, in which reference TRBV15 and TRBJ1-5 provide the parts outside the CDR3, is DAMVIQNPRYQVTQFGKPVTLSCSQTLNHNVMYWYQQKSSQAPKLLFHYYDKDFNNEADTPDNFQSRRPNTSFCFLDIRSPGLGDTAMYLCATSRARTGGFQPQHFGDGTRLSIL.

The V call is TRBV3-1 (or the pseudogene TRBV3-2), the J call TRBJ1-2; tentative D call: TRBD1 (5 bases). V was clipped by 2 bases and J by 6 bases, with 10 bases between them. The CDR3 is 13 amino acids. Germline CDR1 is LGHDT and CDR2 is YNNKEL (reference sequence). The CDR3 coding sequence is TGTGCCAGCAGCCAAAGCTCGGACAATGGCTACACCTTC. Translation: CASSQSSDNGYTF.

This chain uses TRBV4-3 with TRBJ2-1; D possibly corresponds to TRBD1 (5 bases). The CDR3 sequence is 15 residues long. V lost 0 bases to trimming and J lost 2 bases, with 8 bases between them. Germline assignment: CDR1 LGHNA and CDR2 YSLEER. DNA of the CDR3: TGCGCCAGCAGCCAAGAACGGACACCCTACAATGAGCAGTTCTTC. Its translation: CASSQERTPYNEQFF.

The V and J genes are TRBV6-6 and TRBJ1-6; a weak D match, TRBD1 (5 bases). The CDR3 covers 15 residues. Trimming removed 7 bases from V and 0 bases from J, with 10 bases in between. Germline V gene data show CDR1 as MNHNY and CDR2 as SVGAGI (reference sequence). The CDR3 loop is CASNLDSSYNSPLHF. DNA of the CDR3: TGTGCCAGCAACTTAGACAGCTCCTATAATTCACCCCTCCACTTT.

This chain links TRBV5-4 with TRBJ2-2, with a tentative D call TRBD1 (5 bases). CDR1 and CDR2 from the germline V gene are SGHNT and YYREEE (reference sequence). The CDR3 has 13 residues. V was pared by 3 bases and J by 6 bases, with 9 bases between. The CDR3 sequence: CASSSQGSGELFF. The DNA for the CDR3 is TGTGCCAGCAGCTCCCAGGGCTCCGGGGAGCTGTTTTTT.

The chain links TRBV18 to TRBJ2-7; weak D call: TRBD1 (8 bases). Between the trimmed V and J ends, which lost 3 bases and 3 bases, there was a span of 18 bases. The CDR3 sequence is 16 residues long. CDR1 and CDR2 (germline): KGHSH, LQKENI. The DNA of the CDR3 is TGTGCCAGCTCACCCATAGGACAGGGAGGGCACTACGAGCAGTACTTC. This codes for CASSPIGQGGHYEQYF. Supplemented by reference TRBV18 and TRBJ2-7, the full variable domain reads NAGVMQNPRHLVRRRGQEARLRCSPMKGHSHVYWYRQLPEEGLKFMVYLQKENIIDESGMPKERFSAEFPKEGPSILRIQQVVRGDSAAYFCASSPIGQGGHYEQYFGPGTRLTVT.

The chain joins TRBV18 to TRBJ2-5; 8 bases match TRBD1. The V and J ends lost 9 bases and 5 bases, in that order; junction bases with no gene match: 11. The length of the CDR3 is 14 residues. Germline CDR1 is KGHSH and CDR2 is LQKENI. Here the CDR3 reads CASAAGQGLETQYF. For the CDR3, the DNA is TGTGCCAGTGCAGCCGGACAGGGTTTGGAGACCCAGTACTTC.

This sequence joins TRBV19 and TRBJ1-2; tentative D call: TRBD1 (6 bases). The CDR3 totals 13 residues. Between the trimmed V and J ends, which lost 6 bases and 6 bases, there was a span of 14 bases. Germline CDR1 LNHDA, CDR2 SQIVND (reference sequence). The CDR3 is CASSQWGADGYTF. The CDR3 DNA follows: TGTGCCAGTAGCCAGTGGGGGGCTGATGGCTACACCTTC.

The rearrangement joins TRBV28 to TRBJ2-1; perhaps TRBD2 as D (6 bases). Trimming removed 3 bases at V and 9 bases at J, with 12 bases between. The CDR3 consists of 13 residues. In germline, CDR1 is MDHEN, CDR2 SYDVKM. The CDR3: CASSFGGGSEQFF. The DNA of the CDR3 is TGTGCCAGCAGTTTCGGGGGTGGAAGTGAGCAGTTCTTC.

The chain couples TRBV18 to TRBJ1-2; 7 bases agree with TRBD1. Germline trimming cut 6 bases from V and 4 bases from J; bases unmatched to any gene: 8. The germline V gene has CDR1 KGHSH and CDR2 LQKENI. This CDR3 comprises 14 residues. CDR3 sequence (DNA): TGTGCCAGCTCGTCACAGGGGTTTGCCTATGGCTACACCTTC. Translation: CASSSQGFAYGYTF.

The V and J genes are TRBV3-1 (or the pseudogene TRBV3-2) and TRBJ2-1; weak D call: TRBD2 (5 bases). The CDR3 consists of 15 residues. V lost 0 bases, J lost 7 bases, and 13 bases lay in between. From germline, CDR1 is LGHDT and CDR2 YNNKEL (reference sequence). CDR3 bases: TGTGCCAGCAGCCAAGAGTATACGGGGTATAATGAGCAGTTCTTC. As protein: CASSQEYTGYNEQFF.

This chain uses TRBV4-3 with TRBJ1-5, with 8 bases that match TRBD1. The CDR3 totals 17 residues. V lost 4 bases, J lost 7 bases, and 15 bases stayed unmatched. The germline CDR1 and CDR2 sequences are LGHNA and YSLEER. The CDR3 DNA is TGCGCCAGCAGCCCAGAAAGGACAGGGATTCTACGCCAGCCCCAGCATTTT. Translation: CASSPERTGILRQPQHF.

This chain uses TRBV5-1 with TRBJ1-6; TRBD1 agrees at 10 bases. The CDR3 consists of 15 residues. CDR1 SGHRS and CDR2 YFSETQ come from the germline V gene. J gave up 7 bases and V 4 bases, and 5 bases lay outside the gene matches. The CDR3 region is CASSPGQGINSPLHF. The CDR3 DNA follows: TGCGCCAGCAGCCCGGGACAGGGGATCAATTCACCCCTCCACTTT.

The chain is built from TRBV7-2 and TRBJ2-7, with 12 bases lining up with TRBD2. The CDR3 loop spans 13 amino acids. The germline CDR1 and CDR2 sequences are SGHTA and FQGNSA. With V trimmed by 5 bases and J by 7 bases, 3 bases remained unmatched. The CDR3 DNA reads as TGTGCCAGCAGCCGGGGGACTAGCGGGGAGCAGTACTTC. Translation gives CASSRGTSGEQYF.